A selection of T cell receptor beta chains follows, all from one sample in a study of blood T cell repertoires in COVID-19. Measured with immunoSEQ multiplex PCR; TCRdb has only the in-frame clones, and not every one. This table has a few hundred thousand clones, about 79% appearing once. Input material: peripheral blood. Source of these receptors: a human donor in a cohort sampled during active COVID-19. CDR3s include the opening cysteine and the closing phenylalanine or tryptophan. D genes are given only for firm matches. Some rows mark clone size as missing; the rest say once, few, many or name a class of expanded clone.

-	TRBD1	TRBJ2-2	TRBV18	TGTGCCAGCACTGAACAGGGGAATGCCGGGGAGCTGTTTTTT	CASTEQGNAGELFF
once	TRBD1	TRBJ2-5	TRBV18	TGTGCCAGCTCACCGGGACAGGGCCAAGAGACCCAGTACTTC	CASSPGQGQETQYF
few	TRBD2	TRBJ2-1	TRBV7-6	TGTGCCAGCAGCTTCGCTTTTCGTAGCGGGAGTGGCTCCTACAATGAGCAGTTCTTC	CASSFAFRSGSGSYNEQFF
-	TRBD2	TRBJ2-7	TRBV29-1	TGCAGCGGCTTGGGGGGACTAGCGGGAGAAAGGTACGAGCAGTACTTC	CSGLGGLAGERYEQYF
-	TRBD1	TRBJ2-1	TRBV4-1	TGCGCCAGCAGCCAAGATGGGACAGGGTCCTACAATGAGCAGTTCTTC	CASSQDGTGSYNEQFF
-	TRBD2	TRBJ2-3	TRBV4-2	TGTGCCAGCAGCCAAGGTAGCGGGATCCCGGCAGATACGCAGTATTTT	CASSQGSGIPADTQYF
-	TRBD2	TRBJ2-5	TRBV2	TGTGCCACCCTTTCGGCGGGAGGGCCGGAGACCCAGTACTTC	CATLSAGGPETQYF
-	-	TRBJ2-7	TRBV28	TGTGCCAGCATCCCCGTAGGGGCCTCCTACGAGCAGTACTTC	CASIPVGASYEQYF
-	TRBD1	TRBJ1-1	TRBV27	TGTGCCAGCAGTCCCCTCCCAGGGGGTATCTTTTTTCGAGCTGAAGCTTTCTTT	CASSPLPGGIFFRAEAFF
-	TRBD1	TRBJ1-2	TRBV7-2	TGTGCCAGCAGCTTAGTGGAAATTCGAACCGGGACAGCGACCTATGGCTACACCTTC	CASSLVEIRTGTATYGYTF
-	-	TRBJ2-3	TRBV27	TGTGCCAGCAGCTCAGAGACAGGACCACAGAGTACGCAGTATTTT	CASSSETGPQSTQYF
-	-	TRBJ1-1	TRBV13	TGTGCCAGCAGTTGGAGGACTGAAGCTTTCTTT	CASSWRTEAFF
-	-	TRBJ2-1	TRBV19	TGTGCCAGTAATTCCAGAGGAGGTGGTGATGAGCAGTTCTTC	CASNSRGGGDEQFF
-	TRBD2	TRBJ2-5	TRBV10-1	TGCGCCAGCAGTGAGTCAGGACTAGCGGAAGAGACCCAGTACTTC	CASSESGLAEETQYF
-	-	TRBJ1-1	TRBV5-5	TGTGCCAGCAGCTTTCGACAACTGAACACTGAAGCTTTCTTT	CASSFRQLNTEAFF
-	-	TRBJ1-1	TRBV19	TGTGCCAGTAGCCCGACAGTAACAGGGAACACTGAAGCTTTCTTT	CASSPTVTGNTEAFF
-	TRBD2	TRBJ2-3	TRBV19	TGTGCCAGTAGTTTAACTAGCGGGAGTCGAGATACGCAGTATTTT	CASSLTSGSRDTQYF
few	-	TRBJ1-5	TRBV19	TGTGCCAGTAGTACGGATTTGTTCTTAGGCAGGACGGACTATCAGCCCCAGCATTTT	CASSTDLFLGRTDYQPQHF
-	-	TRBJ2-5	TRBV2	TGTGCCAGCAGCGTAGGGGGGGGGCAAGAGACCCAGTACTTC	CASSVGGGQETQYF
-	-	TRBJ2-1	TRBV12-5	TGTGCTAGTGGTTTGACAAGGAGGGGTGAGCAGTTCTTC	CASGLTRRGEQFF
-	-	TRBJ1-5	TRBV2	TGTGCCAGCAGTGACCAGCTACAGGGAGACCAGCCCCAGCATTTT	CASSDQLQGDQPQHF
-	TRBD1	TRBJ1-5	TRBV28	TGTGCCAGCAGTACCGCGACAGGGAATAATCAGCCCCAGCATTTT	CASSTATGNNQPQHF
-	TRBD1	TRBJ1-2	TRBV4-1	TGCGCCAGCAGCTGGACAGGGGAATATGGCTACACCTTC	CASSWTGEYGYTF
few	-	TRBJ1-2	TRBV9	TGTGCCAGCAGCCCCCGGCAGGGGACATTTAACTATGGCTACACCTTC	CASSPRQGTFNYGYTF
-	TRBD1	TRBJ1-1	TRBV29-1	TGCAGCGTCGCCGACAGGGGTCGGTACACTGAAGCTTTCTTT	CSVADRGRYTEAFF
-	TRBD1	TRBJ1-6	TRBV11-2	TGTGCCAGCAGCTTCCCCGGGACAGGGATGAATTCACCCCTCCACTTT	CASSFPGTGMNSPLHF
-	-	TRBJ2-1	TRBV30	TGTGCCTGGAGTGGGCTAGCAAATGAGCAGTTCTTC	CAWSGLANEQFF
-	-	TRBJ1-5	TRBV18	TGTGCCAGCTCACCACCGAGGTTACAGCCCCAGCATTTT	CASSPPRLQPQHF
-	-	TRBJ1-5	TRBV19	TGTGCCAGTAGGCCACTAGTTTCGCGAGGCAATCAGCCCCAGCATTTT	CASRPLVSRGNQPQHF
-	TRBD1	TRBJ2-1	TRBV5-1	TGCGCCAGCAGCCCCACGGGACAGGGGGCCCATGAGCAGTTCTTC	CASSPTGQGAHEQFF
-	TRBD2	TRBJ2-7	TRBV6-5	TGTGCCAGCAGTTACGGGGCTAGCGGGAGCTACGAGCAGTACTTC	CASSYGASGSYEQYF
-	TRBD2	TRBJ2-1	TRBV7-9	TGTGTTTGGCGGGAGTACAATGAGCAGTTCTTC	CVWREYNEQFF
-	TRBD1	TRBJ1-2	TRBV28	TGTGCCAGCAGTTTATGGGGACAGGGGGCTAACTATGGCTACACCTTC	CASSLWGQGANYGYTF
-	TRBD1	TRBJ2-5	TRBV5-1	TGCGCCAGCAGCTTGGGGACAGGGGAAGAGACCCAGTACTTC	CASSLGTGEETQYF
-	TRBD1	TRBJ1-1	TRBV27	TGTGCCAGCAGCTTAGGGACAGTGAACACTGAAGCTTTCTTT	CASSLGTVNTEAFF
-	TRBD1	TRBJ2-7	TRBV9	TGTGCCAGCAGCCTCAGGGACAGGGACTACGAGCAGTACTTC	CASSLRDRDYEQYF
-	TRBD2	TRBJ2-7	TRBV6-1	TGTGCCAGCAGTGACAATATAGCGGGAGAAGACGAGCAGTACTTC	CASSDNIAGEDEQYF
-	-	TRBJ2-7	TRBV27	TGTGCCAGCAGTTTTTCCGGGAACCTAGTAGAGCAGTACTTC	CASSFSGNLVEQYF
-	-	TRBJ2-7	TRBV12-3/TRBV12-4	TGTGCCAGCAGCTTACAGGGCTACGAGCAGTACTTC	CASSLQGYEQYF
-	TRBD2	TRBJ2-1	TRBV19	TGTGCCAGTAGCCAAAGCGGGAGCGCCTACAATGAGCAGTTCTTC	CASSQSGSAYNEQFF
-	-	TRBJ2-7	TRBV6-5	TGTGCCAGCACCAGCGGGTCGGGCGGCTCCTACGAGCAGTACTTC	CASTSGSGGSYEQYF
-	-	TRBJ2-7	TRBV24-1	TGTGCCACTGCCGACAGCGCTGACTACGAGCAGTACTTC	CATADSADYEQYF
-	TRBD1	TRBJ2-7	TRBV5-6	TGTGCCAGCAGCCAGGGGGCAGGGTGGGCCGAGCAGTACTTC	CASSQGAGWAEQYF
-	TRBD2	TRBJ2-2	TRBV7-2	TGTGCCAGCAGCCAACTAGCGGGAGGGCCCACCGGGGAGCTGTTTTTT	CASSQLAGGPTGELFF
-	-	TRBJ2-7	TRBV11-2	TGTGCCAGCAGCTCCCGGTCGTACGAGCAGTACTTC	CASSSRSYEQYF
-	TRBD1	TRBJ1-1	TRBV19	TGTGCCAGTAGTACGCTTTACGACAGGGTAAATTCTGAAGCTTTCTTT	CASSTLYDRVNSEAFF
-	-	TRBJ2-7	TRBV5-5	TGTGCCAGCAGCGCCCTCGCTAGCAACGAGCAGTACTTC	CASSALASNEQYF
-	TRBD1	TRBJ2-5	TRBV6-5	TGTGCCAGCAGTCGACAGGGTCTAACCCAGTACTTC	CASSRQGLTQYF
-	-	TRBJ2-7	TRBV27	TGTGCCAGCAGTTTCCGGGAGTCCTACGAGCAGTACTTC	CASSFRESYEQYF
-	TRBD2	TRBJ2-1	TRBV28	TGTGCCAGCAGGTTTAGCGGGAGAGGGTCCTACAATGAGCAGTTCTTC	CASRFSGRGSYNEQFF
-	TRBD2	TRBJ2-3	TRBV4-1	TGCGCCAGCAGCCAAGCCGACGGGAGGATGAAGGGAGCCCATACGCAGTATTTT	CASSQADGRMKGAHTQYF
-	TRBD2	TRBJ2-1	TRBV28	TGTGCCAGCAGGGGTGGACTAGCGGGAGGGCCCGCCTACAATGAGCAGTTCTTC	CASRGGLAGGPAYNEQFF
-	TRBD2	TRBJ2-1	TRBV4-1	TGCGCCAGCAGCCAAGATTACGGACTAGCGATGTACAATGAGCAGTTCTTC	CASSQDYGLAMYNEQFF
-	-	TRBJ1-3	TRBV5-1	TGCGCCAGCAGCTTGGAAGTGGGCACTGGAAACACCATATATTTT	CASSLEVGTGNTIYF
-	-	TRBJ1-4	TRBV19	TGTGCCAGTAGTATCCTGCCTACTTCAAATGAAAAACTGTTTTTT	CASSILPTSNEKLFF
-	TRBD1	TRBJ1-2	TRBV18	TGTGCCAGCTCATTTCCGGGACAGGGGATTCTCACCTTC	CASSFPGQGILTF
-	-	TRBJ2-7	TRBV7-2	TGTGCCAGCAGCCGTAGCGCCTCCTGGGGCGAGCAGTACTTC	CASSRSASWGEQYF
-	-	TRBJ1-1	TRBV2	TGTGCCTCATCGAGGATATCGAACACTGAAGCTTTCTTT	CASSRISNTEAFF
-	-	TRBJ1-5	TRBV6-5	TGTGCCAGCGGGAGTCTTGATAGCAATCAGCCCCAGCATTTT	CASGSLDSNQPQHF
-	-	TRBJ1-3	TRBV28	TGTGCCAGTGCAAAAGGGGTGACGGGAAACACCATATATTTT	CASAKGVTGNTIYF